Listed below are T cell receptor beta chains from one sample, sequenced in a study of beta chain features in type 1 diabetes. The protocol was immunoSEQ multiplex PCR, while the TCRdb copy is restricted to in-frame clones and leaves out a portion. This table holds approximately 150,000 clones, around 63% found once. Specimen: naive CD4+ T cells from blood. The receptors were gathered from a man aged 25 to 45 with type 1 diabetes. Each CDR3 is given with its conserved first and last residue. The order of the fields is V gene, D gene, clone size, J gene, CDR3 protein, CDR3 DNA. D genes are given only for firm matches. Clone size is shown for a subset of rows, as once, few, many or a class of expanded clone.

v_gene: TRBV7-2; d_gene: TRBD1; abundance: NA; j_gene: TRBJ1-2; CDR3aa: CASSSGQGLYGYTF; CDR3nt: TGTGCCAGCAGCTCCGGACAGGGGCTATATGGCTACACCTTC
v_gene: TRBV18; d_gene: TRBD2; abundance: NA; j_gene: TRBJ2-7; CDR3aa: CASSPPSSGGSYEQYF; CDR3nt: TGTGCCAGCTCACCACCGTCCAGCGGGGGCTCCTACGAGCAGTACTTC
v_gene: TRBV29-1; d_gene: NA; abundance: few; j_gene: TRBJ2-3; CDR3aa: CSGAQVDTQYF; CDR3nt: TGCAGCGGCGCACAGGTTGATACGCAGTATTTT
v_gene: TRBV30; d_gene: NA; abundance: NA; j_gene: TRBJ1-2; CDR3aa: CAWSAHYGYTF; CDR3nt: TGTGCCTGGAGTGCGCATTATGGCTACACCTTC
v_gene: TRBV5-1; d_gene: NA; abundance: NA; j_gene: TRBJ2-6; CDR3aa: CASSFAGAPGANVLTF; CDR3nt: TGCGCCAGCAGTTTTGCTGGGGCTCCTGGGGCCAACGTCCTGACTTTC
v_gene: TRBV10-3; d_gene: TRBD1; abundance: NA; j_gene: TRBJ2-2; CDR3aa: CAIRATGVGAAGELFF; CDR3nt: TGTGCCATCAGGGCCACAGGGGTGGGCGCGGCCGGGGAGCTGTTTTTT
v_gene: TRBV7-2; d_gene: NA; abundance: NA; j_gene: TRBJ1-6; CDR3aa: CASSSEMWRGPNSPLHF; CDR3nt: TGTGCCAGCAGCTCAGAGATGTGGCGGGGGCCTAATTCACCCCTCCACTTT
v_gene: TRBV11-2; d_gene: NA; abundance: NA; j_gene: TRBJ1-5; CDR3aa: CASSLGITQPQHF; CDR3nt: TGTGCCAGCAGCTTGGGGATAACGCAGCCCCAGCATTTT
v_gene: TRBV30; d_gene: NA; abundance: NA; j_gene: TRBJ1-5; CDR3aa: CAWSVGGYNQPQHF; CDR3nt: TGTGCCTGGAGTGTGGGGGGGTACAATCAGCCCCAGCATTTT
v_gene: TRBV27; d_gene: NA; abundance: NA; j_gene: TRBJ1-1; CDR3aa: CASSPMRIVGTEAFF; CDR3nt: TGTGCCAGCAGTCCGATGAGGATCGTGGGCACTGAAGCTTTCTTT
v_gene: TRBV30; d_gene: NA; abundance: NA; j_gene: TRBJ1-5; CDR3aa: CAWSVRDNQPQHF; CDR3nt: TGTGCCTGGAGTGTTCGGGACAATCAGCCCCAGCATTTT
v_gene: TRBV27; d_gene: NA; abundance: NA; j_gene: TRBJ1-1; CDR3aa: CASSPLGKNTEAFF; CDR3nt: TGTGCCAGCAGTCCTCTTGGGAAGAACACTGAAGCTTTCTTT
v_gene: TRBV7-2; d_gene: TRBD1; abundance: NA; j_gene: TRBJ1-5; CDR3aa: CASSRTGREPQHF; CDR3nt: TGTGCCAGCAGCCGGACAGGGAGAGAGCCCCAGCATTTT
v_gene: TRBV30; d_gene: NA; abundance: NA; j_gene: TRBJ1-2; CDR3aa: CAWRQNGYTF; CDR3nt: TGTGCCTGGAGACAGAATGGCTACACCTTC
v_gene: TRBV30; d_gene: TRBD1; abundance: few; j_gene: TRBJ2-1; CDR3aa: CAWTGGVSSYNEQFF; CDR3nt: TGTGCCTGGACAGGGGGTGTAAGCTCCTACAATGAGCAGTTCTTC
v_gene: TRBV30; d_gene: NA; abundance: NA; j_gene: TRBJ2-2; CDR3aa: CAWSLMPVTGELFF; CDR3nt: TGTGCCTGGAGTTTGATGCCAGTTACCGGGGAGCTGTTTTTT
v_gene: TRBV5-4; d_gene: NA; abundance: few; j_gene: TRBJ1-1; CDR3aa: CASSLLANTEAFF; CDR3nt: TGTGCCAGCAGCTTGCTGGCTAACACTGAAGCTTTCTTT
v_gene: TRBV9; d_gene: TRBD1; abundance: NA; j_gene: TRBJ2-6; CDR3aa: CASSRQGSGANVLTF; CDR3nt: TGTGCCAGCAGCAGACAGGGATCTGGGGCCAACGTCCTGACTTTC
v_gene: TRBV7-2; d_gene: NA; abundance: few; j_gene: TRBJ2-3; CDR3aa: CASSLGLGTDTQYF; CDR3nt: TGTGCCAGCAGCTTAGGCTTGGGCACAGATACGCAGTATTTT
v_gene: TRBV29-1; d_gene: NA; abundance: NA; j_gene: TRBJ2-5; CDR3aa: CSADREGETQYF; CDR3nt: TGCAGCGCCGACAGGGAGGGAGAGACCCAGTACTTC
v_gene: TRBV7-6; d_gene: TRBD1; abundance: NA; j_gene: TRBJ2-1; CDR3aa: CASGSGGRNEQFF; CDR3nt: TGTGCCAGCGGTTCAGGGGGCCGGAATGAGCAGTTCTTC
v_gene: TRBV4-3; d_gene: NA; abundance: NA; j_gene: TRBJ1-2; CDR3aa: CASSRNPLVGREGYGYTF; CDR3nt: TGCGCCAGCAGCCGCAACCCCCTGGTGGGCAGGGAAGGCTATGGCTACACCTTC
v_gene: TRBV29-1; d_gene: NA; abundance: few; j_gene: TRBJ1-1; CDR3aa: CSAEWGTEAFF; CDR3nt: TGCAGCGCCGAGTGGGGGACTGAAGCTTTCTTT
v_gene: TRBV7-9; d_gene: TRBD2; abundance: NA; j_gene: TRBJ2-3; CDR3aa: CASSFGTSPDTQYF; CDR3nt: TGTGCCAGCAGCTTCGGGACTAGCCCAGATACGCAGTATTTT
v_gene: TRBV28; d_gene: NA; abundance: few; j_gene: TRBJ2-3; CDR3aa: CASTPSEGDTQYF; CDR3nt: TGTGCCAGCACCCCCTCGGAGGGGGACACGCAGTATTTT